This T cell receptor (beta chain) was captured by sequencing in a study of blood T cell repertoires in COVID-19. Study as a whole: From the United States, Italy and Spain came samples of acute and convalescent COVID-19. T cells, B-cell-depleted T cells, or PBMCs provided the cDNA or gDNA that served as material.

Germline loops: CDR1 DFQATT, CDR2 SNEGSKA (reference sequence). The CDR3 loop spans 16 amino acids. The V segment lost 3 bases and the J segment 3 bases; nucleotides outside the gene matches: 10. Authors' methods: Amplifying reference gene primers gave estimates of nucleated cell counts. Profiled with immunoSEQ multiplex PCR; TCRdb holds only in-frame clones, not every one. From that table come the V and J calls and clone size; the DNA was used to work out D and trimming. This table holds about 15,000 clones, roughly 89% found once. The material sequenced was peripheral blood. The genes are TRBV20-1 and TRBJ2-3; 9 bases agree with TRBD2. This clonotype was sampled from a human donor in a cohort sampled during active COVID-19. Here the CDR3 DNA reads TGCAGTGCTAGTTACCCCAAACTAGCGGGTACAGATACGCAGTATTTT. Protein: CSASYPKLAGTDTQYF.